The entry below describes one T cell receptor (beta chain). Its antigen is as yet unknown. RNA transcripts were the template, and TCR beta CDR3 regions were amplified from them. HTBI primers were employed in first-round RT-PCR, then a second-round multiplex PCR followed. TCRdb re-analysed the multiplex PCR reads in MiXCR, keeping a single row per CDR3 protein. The table lists some 1.1 million distinct CDR3 sequences, 36% of them singletons. This sample was included in a study of Graves' ophthalmopathy and Graves' hyperthyroidism. The CDR3 sequence is 12 residues long. Per the germline V gene, CDR1 is DFQATT and CDR2 is SNEGSKA (reference sequence). Whole-study results and caveats: Most expanded clonotypes from thyroid (those above 0.001 frequency) were also found in blood.

Sequences were obtained from peripheral blood or thyroid tissue (not recorded which). The V call is TRBV20-1, the J call TRBJ1-1; the D is unclear. This TCR was sampled from an adult man with Graves' hyperthyroidism. The CDR3 bases are TGCAGCTCACCTGGAGGGAACACTGAAGCTTTCTTT. This sequence encodes CSSPGGNTEAFF.